Each of the 32 T cell receptor beta chains below was sequenced from the same sample in a study of glioma-infiltrating T cells. The iRepertoire nested amplicon-rescue multiplex PCR amplified TCR alpha and beta CDR3s from RNA. TCRdb itself ran the multiplex PCR reads through MiXCR, one entry per CDR3 protein. The table shows 100,000 to 150,000 distinct CDR3 sequences, with roughly 24% occurring only once. The sequenced material came from glioma tissue, nonneoplastic brain tissue, or PBMCs (not recorded which). Receptors were obtained from a human donor with low-grade glioma or glioblastoma, undergoing nonglioma brain surgery, or in good health (not recorded which).

A few counts support this clonotype. The chain combines TRBV7-9 with TRBJ2-1; 8 nucleotides align to TRBD2. This CDR3 has 15 residues. The V gene end was trimmed by 6 bases and the J gene end by 3 bases; junction bases not matched to a gene: 7. Germline CDR1 reads SEHNR; CDR2 reads FQNEAQ (reference sequence). In nucleotides, the CDR3 is TGTGCCAGCAGGCTTACCACTAGCGGCTACAATGAGCAGTTCTTC. Protein sequence: CASRLTTSGYNEQFF.

The table lists this clonotype with a few counts. V usage is TRBV4-2 and J usage is TRBJ2-5; TRBD2 might be the D (5 bases). V shed 1 base and J shed 4 bases, with 22 bases lying between them. This CDR3 region has 18 residues. Germline CDR1 reads LGHNA; CDR2 reads YNFKEQ. CDR3 loop: CASSQGLESDSKRETQYF. CDR3 DNA: TGTGCCAGCAGCCAAGGCCTCGAATCGGACTCCAAGCGAGAGACCCAGTACTTC.

In its sample, this clonotype was seen many times. J is TRBJ1-1 and V is TRBV18, with D possibly matching TRBD1 (5 bases). The ends were cut back, 6 bases at V and 5 bases at J, with 13 bases in the middle. CDR1 is KGHSH, CDR2 LQKENI, per germline. The CDR3 sequence is 13 residues long. The CDR3 nucleotides are TGTGCCAGCTCCCCAACTGGGGGTACTGAAGCTTTCTTT. This gives the protein CASSPTGGTEAFF.

To note about this clonotype: This could be a read error, since a much larger clone is one nucleotide away. The V call is TRBV4-1, the J call TRBJ2-1, with D possibly matching TRBD1 (6 bases). The CDR3 is 15 amino acids. From germline, CDR1 is MGHRA and CDR2 YSYEKL. In DNA form, the CDR3 reads TGCGCCGGCAGCCAAGATCCAGGGACACTCAATGAGCAGTTCTTC. Translating it yields CAGSQDPGTLNEQFF.

This clonotype was seen ten or more times. The rearrangement uses TRBV4-1 and TRBJ1-5; TRBD1 matches 7 bases. The length of the CDR3 is 15 residues. After removal of 0 bases from V and 5 bases from J, the junction contained 4 bases not matched to a gene. Germline CDR1 and CDR2: MGHRA and YSYEKL. Here the CDR3 reads CASSQDWQGDQPQHF. The CDR3 bases are TGCGCCAGCAGCCAAGATTGGCAGGGGGATCAGCCCCAGCATTTT.

This clonotype was counted ten times or more. The rearrangement joins TRBV6-1 to TRBJ2-7; a possible D gene is TRBD2 (5 bases). Germline-derived CDR1 and CDR2 are MNHNS and SASEGT. V gave up 5 bases and J gave up 2 bases, with 13 bases separating them. This CDR3 spans 14 amino acids. The CDR3 nucleotides read TGTGCCAGCAGTTCACCTGGGGAGACCTACGAGCAGTACTTC. It yields the protein CASSSPGETYEQYF.

The chain is built from TRBV3-1 and TRBJ2-1, with 9 bases that match TRBD2. The CDR3 contains 12 residues. Germline V lookup: CDR1 LGHDT, CDR2 YNNKEL (reference sequence). V dropped 1 base and J dropped 15; count of bases not matched to a gene: 4. The CDR3 loop is CASSQVGLARFF. The CDR3 nucleotides read TGTGCCAGCAGCCAAGTTGGACTAGCGAGGTTCTTC.

V is TRBV7-2 and J is TRBJ2-1, with 10 positions matching TRBD2. V gave up 5 bases and J gave up 4 bases; unmatched junction bases: 5. The CDR3 has 15 amino acids. The germline V gene encodes CDR1 SGHTA and CDR2 FQGNSA. The CDR3 nucleotides read TGTGCCAGCAGCCCAGCGGGAGGGCTTTACAATGAGCAGTTCTTC. Protein product: CASSPAGGLYNEQFF.

This clonotype was counted many times. CDR3 region: CASSQDLGSDSYEQYF. The CDR3 DNA sequence: TGCGCCAGCAGCCAAGACTTGGGCTCCGATTCCTACGAGCAGTACTTC. The genes are TRBV4-3 and TRBJ2-7; D not certain. Germline CDR1 and CDR2: LGHNA and YSLEER. V was clipped by 0 bases and J by 1 base, with 13 bases between them. The length of the CDR3 is 16 residues.

In its sample, this clonotype was seen many times. V is TRBV6-2 or TRBV6-3 and J is TRBJ2-3, with D hard to call. V gave up 2 bases and J gave up 4 bases, with 4 bases separating them. The CDR3 is 12 residues long. The germline V gene has CDR1 MNHEY and CDR2 SVGEGT. As DNA, the CDR3 is TGTGCCAGCAGTTACATTCCAGATACGCAGTATTTT. It is translated as CASSYIPDTQYF.

This clonotype was seen at least ten times. The chain uses TRBV19 and TRBJ1-1; no reliable D call. This CDR3 comprises 14 residues. Germline assignment: CDR1 LNHDA and CDR2 SQIVND (reference sequence). V was cut by 6 bases and J by 0 bases, with 11 bases left in between. CDR3 amino acids: CASRSRRVNTEAFF. The CDR3 DNA reads TGTGCCAGTAGGTCCAGGAGGGTGAACACTGAAGCTTTCTTT.

For this clonotype: This clone may be a read error of a much larger clone one base away. The genes are TRBV7-2 and TRBJ1-1; a possible D gene is TRBD1 (5 bases). Trimming took 3 bases from V and 11 from J, leaving 19 bases between them. Germline loops: CDR1 SGHTA, CDR2 FQGNSA. CDR3 length: 14 residues. The CDR3 DNA sequence: TGTGCCAGCAGCTTTGGGGTCAGGGACTTAAGGGCTTTCTTT. Translation gives CASSFGVRDLRAFF.

Details on this clonotype: One end of the junction fails to match germline, which may point to a read error. This chain connects TRBV7-3 to TRBJ2-3; TRBD1 is a possible D gene (6 bases). The CDR3 spans 14 residues. CDR1 and CDR2 (germline): SGHTA, FQGTGA. CDR3: CARSSPGEPDTQYF. The CDR3 DNA sequence: TGTGCCAGGAGCTCCCCAGGGGAACCAGATACGCAGTATTTT.

This clonotype was detected only once. The V and J genes are TRBV6-1 and TRBJ1-1, with D possibly matching TRBD1 (5 bases). CDR3 length: 17 residues. Trimming stripped 5 bases from V and 5 bases from J, with 24 bases between. The germline CDR1 and CDR2 sequences are MNHNS and SASEGT. DNA of the CDR3: TGTGCCAGCAGTCACTATCGACGGGACGACGTCCGGACTGAAGCTTTCTTT. Translated: CASSHYRRDDVRTEAFF.

The gene calls are TRBV2 and TRBJ2-7; D possibly corresponds to TRBD1 (6 bases). The ends were cut back, 8 bases at V and 4 bases at J, with 12 bases in the middle. This CDR3 contains 12 residues. The germline gives CDR1 SNHLY, CDR2 FYNNEI. This CDR3 reads CASLPDRYEQYF. CDR3 in DNA: TGTGCCAGCTTACCAGACAGGTACGAGCAGTACTTC.

Ten or more counts support this clonotype. The chain carries TRBV7-9 and TRBJ1-6; tentatively, D is TRBD1 (6 bases). The V and J ends lost 5 bases and 13 bases respectively, with 12 bases between them. The length of the CDR3 is 12 residues. CDR1 is SEHNR, CDR2 FQNEAQ, per germline (reference sequence). CDR3 sequence (DNA): TGTGCCAGCAGCACGGACAGAGGGCCCCTCCACTTT. Its translation is CASSTDRGPLHF.

Many counts were recorded for this clonotype. The genes are TRBV7-3 and TRBJ2-5; maybe TRBD1 (6 bases). Looked up from germline, CDR1 is SGHTA and CDR2 is FQGTGA. The CDR3 covers 15 residues. Trimming pared 5 bases from V and 4 bases from J, leaving 17 bases between. The CDR3 sequence: CASSTGRGGTETQYF. The CDR3 DNA reads as TGTGCCAGCAGCACAGGACGAGGGGGTACAGAGACCCAGTACTTC.

This clonotype was counted between two and nine times. The chain carries TRBV5-1 and TRBJ1-4; D gene ambiguous. The CDR3 has 13 amino acids. Looked up from germline, CDR1 is SGHRS and CDR2 is YFSETQ. V gave up 0 bases and J gave up 5 bases, with 5 bases separating them. CDR3 region: CASSLGGNEKLFF. CDR3 DNA: TGCGCCAGCAGCTTGGGAGGGAATGAAAAACTGTTTTTT. Based on the CDR3 plus reference TRBV5-1 and TRBJ1-4, the full variable domain is KAGVTQTPRYLIKTRGQQVTLSCSPISGHRSVSWYQQTPGQGLQFLFEYFSETQRNKGNFPGRFSGRQFSNSRSEMNVSTLELGDSALYLCASSLGGNEKLFFGSGTQLSVL.

The DNA for the CDR3 is TGTGCCAGCAGTTCGGGAGGGGGGCCCTACGAGCAGTACTTC. Protein product: CASSSGGGPYEQYF. The V and J genes are TRBV28 and TRBJ2-7; 8 bases agree with TRBD2. Germline CDR1 reads MDHEN; CDR2 reads SYDVKM. The CDR3 contains 14 residues. Trimming at V came to 4 bases and at J to 2 bases, leaving 4 bases not matched to a gene.

The rearrangement links TRBV15 to TRBJ1-5; D is unclear. This CDR3 spans 15 amino acids. Germline V CDR1 and CDR2: LNHNV, YYDKDF (reference sequence). Trimming pared 3 bases from V and 1 base from J, leaving 10 bases between. Written as DNA, the CDR3 is TGTGCCACCAGCAGCTTGAGAGAGAGCAATCAGCCCCAGCATTTT. Translating it yields CATSSLRESNQPQHF.

This clonotype was detected many times. The chain combines TRBV20-1 with TRBJ2-7, with 7 bases fitting TRBD2. Germline V gene lookup returns CDR1 DFQATT and CDR2 SNEGSKA (reference sequence). The CDR3 runs 15 residues. J gave up 0 bases and V 6 bases, and 11 bases lay outside the gene matches. CDR3 residues: CSARPGGGSSYEQYF. The CDR3 DNA sequence: TGCAGTGCCCGCCCGGGCGGGGGAAGCTCCTACGAGCAGTACTTC.

This clonotype was found many times. The chain uses TRBV20-1 and TRBJ1-2, with D hard to call. The CDR3 loop spans 12 amino acids. Germline-derived CDR1 and CDR2 are DFQATT and SNEGSKA (reference sequence). V was shortened by 3 bases and J by 2 bases, with 7 bases between the two germline ends. The CDR3 region has the DNA TGCAGTGCTAGTTTCAACAACTATGGCTACACCTTC. Translation: CSASFNNYGYTF.

This clonotype was counted ten times or more. This chain uses TRBV19 with TRBJ1-1, with TRBD1 identical over 7 bases. The CDR3 is 14 residues long. Trimming at V came to 4 bases and at J to 3 bases, leaving 5 bases not matched to a gene. In germline, CDR1 is LNHDA, CDR2 SQIVND (reference sequence). CDR3 amino acids: CASSKDRVYTEAFF. In DNA form, the CDR3 reads TGTGCCAGTAGTAAAGACAGGGTGTACACTGAAGCTTTCTTT.

In the case of this clonotype: This sequence may be a read error, since a much larger clone differs from it by one base. The conserved phenylalanine or tryptophan normally closing the CDR3 is absent here, so this likely arose from a read error. This CDR3 is CASSPQRNEQFL. DNA of the CDR3: TGTGCCAGCAGCCCACAGCGAAATGAGCAGTTCTTA. The rearrangement links TRBV3-1 to TRBJ2-1; D gene ambiguous. The CDR3 extends over 12 amino acids. In germline, CDR1 is LGHDT, CDR2 YNNKEL (reference sequence). V gave up 4 bases and J gave up 7 bases, with 8 bases separating them.

This clonotype turned up a few times. This may come from a read error, since a much larger clone is one base off. The chain joins TRBV12-3 or TRBV12-4 to TRBJ1-3; D may be TRBD1 (5 bases). The CDR3 is made up of 11 amino acids. V was pared by 3 bases and J by 8 bases, with 5 bases between. The CDR3, as DNA: TGTGCCAGCAGTTTGGGGGACACCATATATTTT. It encodes CASSLGDTIYF.

V gene TRBV7-9 combines with J gene TRBJ2-5, with unresolved D. CDR3 length: 15 residues. Trimming shortened V by 1 base and J by 0 bases, and 9 bases separated the two germline ends. Germline V lookup: CDR1 SEHNR, CDR2 FQNEAQ (reference sequence). The CDR3 sequence: CASSLVAPYQETQYF. The CDR3 DNA follows: TGTGCCAGCAGCTTAGTGGCCCCGTACCAAGAGACCCAGTACTTC.

In the case of this clonotype: A read error is possible here, since a much larger clone lies one base away. The chain is built from TRBV10-3 and TRBJ2-3, with 8 nucleotides matching TRBD2. V lost 6 bases, J lost 3 bases, and 5 bases stayed unmatched. Germline assignment: CDR1 ENHRY and CDR2 SYGVKD. CDR3 size: 14 residues. For the CDR3, the DNA is TGTGCCATCAGACGGGAGGGGAGGACAGATACGCAGTATTTT. This sequence encodes CAIRREGRTDTQYF.

This clonotype was observed many times. CDR3 sequence (DNA): TGTGCCAGCAGTTACGGGACTAGCGGGACAGGATCCTACGAGCAGTACTTC. Residues: CASSYGTSGTGSYEQYF. The chain recombines TRBV6-6 with TRBJ2-7; 13 bases line up with TRBD2. From germline, CDR1 is MNHNY and CDR2 SVGAGI (reference sequence). The CDR3 covers 17 residues. The V segment lost 2 bases and the J segment 1 base; nucleotides outside the gene matches: 5.

As regards this clonotype: A read error is possible here, since a much larger clone lies one base away. The chain combines TRBV10-3 with TRBJ1-1; no clear D. CDR1 and CDR2 from the germline V gene are ENHRY and SYGVKD. This CDR3 contains 15 residues. The chain's CDR3 is CAISESGLNTGELLF. Here the CDR3 DNA reads TGTGCCATCAGTGAATCTGGGCTAAACACCGGGGAGCTGCTTTTT.

This clonotype was detected ten times or more. The chain couples TRBV7-9 to TRBJ1-1; D uncertain. CDR1 and CDR2 (germline): SEHNR, FQNEAQ (reference sequence). Trimming pared 4 bases from V and 1 base from J, leaving 16 bases between. This CDR3 is built from 16 residues. The CDR3 spells CASSYPLTVPNTEAFF. As DNA, the CDR3 is TGTGCCAGCAGCTATCCCTTAACGGTACCGAACACTGAAGCTTTCTTT.

This clonotype has ten or more counts. The J gene is TRBJ2-5, the V gene TRBV7-2, with D tentatively TRBD1 (5 bases). Per the germline V gene, CDR1 is SGHTA and CDR2 is FQGNSA. V lost 6 bases, J lost 5 bases, and 16 bases lay in between. CDR3 length: 14 residues. The DNA of the CDR3 is TGTGCCAGCAGGTTGACAGTGAACGGGGAGACCCAGTACTTC. It specifies CASRLTVNGETQYF.

The genes are TRBV10-3 and TRBJ1-1, with TRBD1 identical over 7 bases. This CDR3 region has 15 residues. After removal of 8 bases from V and 3 bases from J, the junction contained 12 bases not matched to a gene. The V gene's germline CDR1 is ENHRY and CDR2 SYGVKD. The CDR3 nucleotides read TGTGCCATCGGTGTACGACAGGGCTCGCACACTGAAGCTTTCTTT. Translated: CAIGVRQGSHTEAFF.